This T cell receptor beta chain was retrieved from a study of early T cells in non-severe SARS-CoV-2 infection (dated by TCRdb to about 2021). Background on the whole study: Because TCR sequencing relied on bulk RNA taken from unsorted whole blood, pairing of alpha and beta chains was not possible. Study-wide findings and limitations: Matching against VDJdb was skewed toward anti-spike CD8 responses, likely underestimated virus-specific expansions, and missed private and CD4 specificities.

Note on this clonotype: It has no known antigen specificity. Base quality data are lacking; no much larger clone is found one base away.

The germline V gene (reference sequence) provides CDR1 LNHDA and CDR2 SQIVND. Trimming takes 9 bases off V and 0 bases off J; junction bases not matched to a gene: 3. The CDR3 contains 15 residues, cysteine and phenylalanine counted. Only the CDR3 region is kept as DNA, spanning 45 bases read in frame from base 1. This was a case-control study nested in a cohort of healthcare workers in London, UK, who had nasopharyngeal swab PCR tests and blood samples taken every week. Healthcare workers were enrolled in the week of the UK lockdown, from 23 to 31 March 2020, and were followed every week for up to roughly 16 weeks. Library construction relied on 5' RACE. The reads were generated on a NextSeq 500. Unique molecular identifiers were attached to individual cDNA molecules in the TCR library protocol so that sequencing error and PCR bias could be corrected. Both TCR alpha and beta chains were sequenced, and tight co-correlation was observed between alpha and beta sequence abundances in each sample. On the study's bioinformatics: Decombinator V4 was used to perform V gene, J gene and CDR3 annotation of TCR sequences. Expanded TCRs were defined as changing significantly between any two time points under a Poisson model with p below 0.0001. Abundances of TCRs were expressed as counts per million after normalisation to the total number of TCRs sequenced in each sample. TRAV1-2 paired with TRAJ12, TRAJ20 or TRAJ33 defined MAIT TCRs, while TRAV10 paired with TRAJ18 defined iNKT TCRs. VDJdb, accessed 1 November 2021, was searched for CMV, EBV and SARS-CoV-2 annotated TCRs, with TCRs annotated for multiple antigens excluded. The public reads were run again by TCRdb, first through fastp at Q25 and then through MiXCR, and only productive beta chains were kept. Rows matching on CDR3 protein sequence are summarized as one entry with the most common DNA and genes. The V and J calls follow TCRdb's processing rather than the paper's. The sample has tens of thousands of distinct CDR3 sequences on record, around 15% of them singletons. The leading ten clones occupy roughly 1.4% of the sample.

The sample was whole blood. The receptor was derived from an adult who was a healthcare worker with PCR-confirmed SARS-CoV-2 infection or an uninfected control (not recorded which). The chain employs TRBV19 and TRBJ2-6; 9 bases in the middle match TRBD1. The CDR3 loop reads CASGQGSSGANVLTF. The nucleotide sequence is TGTGCCAGCGGACAGGGGAGCTCTGGGGCCAACGTCCTGACTTTC.